The clone carrying this T cell receptor (beta chain) was recorded a few times. Its antigen remains unidentified. This specimen belongs to a study of OX40 agonist ivuxolimab in advanced cancers. Study-wide background: Ivuxolimab, which patients received intravenously every 2 weeks, was dosed at 0.01 to 10 mg/kg. Study conclusions and caveats: Among T cells, CD8+ cells averaged more expanded clones than CD4+ cells.

This table comes from immunoSEQ multiplex PCR, and its TCRdb copy is limited to in-frame clones, with some not included. The data contain about 68,000 clones, around 93% of them singletons. Trimming shortened V by 0 bases and J by 4 bases, and 7 bases separated the two germline ends. The CDR3 spans 13 residues. The germline CDR1 and CDR2 sequences are SGHRS and YFSETQ. The source material was CD4+ or CD8+ T cells sorted from blood, sampled in a trial of the OX40 agonist ivuxolimab. The genes are TRBV5-1 and TRBJ1-1; D ambiguous. The source of this sequence is an adult with an advanced solid tumor such as melanoma, head and neck, liver or kidney cancer. The CDR3 bases are TGCGCCAGCAGCTTGGAACGGCTCACTGAAGCTTTCTTT. This encodes CASSLERLTEAFF.